This T cell receptor (beta chain) was captured by sequencing in a study of OX40 agonist ivuxolimab in advanced cancers. In terms of the full investigation: Ivuxolimab was a fully human IgG2 agonistic monoclonal antibody targeting the costimulatory receptor OX40 (CD134). Intravenous ivuxolimab was administered to patients every 2 weeks at six dose levels: 0.01, 0.1, 0.3, 1.5, 3 and 10 mg/kg. Partial responses occurred in three dose-escalation patients: two with cutaneous melanoma and one with hepatocellular carcinoma. Patients were allowed to have had prior anti-PD-1, anti-PD-L1 or anti-CTLA-4 therapy, and around 43% of the dose-escalation patients had been treated with checkpoint inhibitors. Of the approximately 54 patients in dose escalation, 19 had hepatocellular carcinoma, some 15 had melanoma, 9 had renal cell carcinoma and 9 had head and neck cancer. The point of sequencing TCRbeta in the periphery was to test whether ivuxolimab changed TCR sequence diversity and drove clonal T-cell expansion. The paper describes the monotherapy dose-escalation part (N of about 57 patients) of the phase I trial of ivuxolimab. In the dose-escalation cohort, more than 75% of patients were male, and the mean age was around 60 years, with a range of about 20 to 90.

Patients with a history of autoimmune disease or receiving systemic immunosuppression were excluded from the trial. Peripheral blood for TCR sequencing was drawn from every dose cohort at baseline, at cycle 4 day 1 and at cycle 7 day 1. The samples were drawn from a first-in-human, open-label, multicenter phase I dose-escalation trial of ivuxolimab. Adults with locally advanced or metastatic melanoma, renal cell, hepatocellular, or head and neck squamous cell carcinoma were enrolled in the trial. Before TCR sequencing, CD4+ and CD8+ T cells were separately sorted from peripheral blood. For sequencing of the TCRbeta CDR3 region, genomic DNA was extracted from the sorted cells. The immunoSEQ Assay was used to sequence the TCRbeta CDR3 regions. The source is immuneACCESS, and TCRdb retained only in-frame sequences with V and J called. Part of the clones is not carried over; for the studies checked, unresolved V genes explain less than half of this, and the remainder is unexplained. This sample is represented by over 80,000 clones; 86% of them were singletons. The biggest ten clones account for roughly 5.5% of the sample.

Worth noting for this clone: Its recognized antigen is unknown. Base quality data are lacking; no much larger clone is found one base away.

The CDR3 sequence holds 18 residues, the cysteine and phenylalanine included. The retained sequence is limited to the CDR3, 54 bases, with the frame set at the first base. A distance of 22 bases separates the germline ends of V and J, which lose 7 bases and 0 bases respectively. The germline V gene supplies CDR1 LGHNA and CDR2 YNFKEQ. General findings and caveats noted by the study authors: In partial responders in the 0.1-3.0 mg/kg groups, normalized peripheral clonal expansion was found to be among the lowest, especially among CD8+ T cells. On average, CD8+ T cells showed more expanded clones than CD4+ T cells after ivuxolimab. The antigen specificity of the clonally expanded peripheral T cells was not determined. Low levels of normalized T-cell clonal expansion were also seen in some patients who did not respond. At doses of 0.1 to 3.0 mg/kg, clonal expansion of both CD4+ and CD8+ T cells in blood was seen between baseline and week 6.

The TCR sequence derives from an adult with an advanced solid tumor such as melanoma, head and neck, liver or kidney cancer. This chain joins TRBV4-2 to TRBJ1-3; perhaps TRBD1 is the D gene, with 5 bases matching. Here the sequenced sample was CD4+ or CD8+ T cells sorted from blood, taken in a trial of the OX40 agonist ivuxolimab. CDR3 loop: CASTNRGRVGYSGNTIYF. The nucleotide sequence is given as TGTGCCAGCACCAATAGGGGTCGGGTAGGCTACTCTGGAAACACCATATATTTT.